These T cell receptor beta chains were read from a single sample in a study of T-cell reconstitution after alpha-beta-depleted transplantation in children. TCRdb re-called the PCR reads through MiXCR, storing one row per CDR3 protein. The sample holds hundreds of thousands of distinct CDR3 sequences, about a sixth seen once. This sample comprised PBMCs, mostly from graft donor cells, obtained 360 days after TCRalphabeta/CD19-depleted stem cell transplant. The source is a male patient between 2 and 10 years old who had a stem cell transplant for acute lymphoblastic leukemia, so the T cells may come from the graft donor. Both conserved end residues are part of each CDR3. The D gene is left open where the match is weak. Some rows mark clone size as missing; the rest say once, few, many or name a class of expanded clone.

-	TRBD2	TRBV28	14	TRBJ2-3	TGTGCCAGCAGTTTCTTGCTAGCGGAAGGGGCGCAGTATTTT	CASSFLLAEGAQYF
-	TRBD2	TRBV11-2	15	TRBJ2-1	TGTGCCAGCAGCTTTCAGCTAGCGGGAGTAGTTGAGCAGTTCTTC	CASSFQLAGVVEQFF
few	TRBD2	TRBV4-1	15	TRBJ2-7	TGCGCCAGCAGCCAAACGCCGGGAGGGTCGGGTGAGCAGTACTTC	CASSQTPGGSGEQYF
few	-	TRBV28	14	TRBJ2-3	TGTGCCAGCAGTTCCGATCCTAGCACAGATACGCAGTATTTT	CASSSDPSTDTQYF
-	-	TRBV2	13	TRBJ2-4	TGTGCCAGCAGTATGCCGGGGATAAACATTCAGTACTTC	CASSMPGINIQYF
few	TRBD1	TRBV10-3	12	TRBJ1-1	TGTGCCATCAGTGGGACAGGGCCTGAAGCTTTCTTT	CAISGTGPEAFF
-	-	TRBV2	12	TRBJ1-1	TGTGCCAGCAGCGCAGACCACACTGAAGCTTTCTTT	CASSADHTEAFF
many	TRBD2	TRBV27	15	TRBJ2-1	TGTGCCAGCAGTTCTGGGACTAGCGGGTACAATGAGCAGTTCTTC	CASSSGTSGYNEQFF
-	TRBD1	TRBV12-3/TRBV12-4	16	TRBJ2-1	TGTGCCAGCAGAATGGGACAGGAAGGTTGCTACAATGAGCAGTTCTTC	CASRMGQEGCYNEQFF
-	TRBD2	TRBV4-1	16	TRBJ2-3	TGCGCCAGCAGCCAAGCGGGACTAGCGGCAACAGATACGCAGTATTTT	CASSQAGLAATDTQYF
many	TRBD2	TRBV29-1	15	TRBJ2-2	TGCAGCGTCCTAGGAGCGGGAGTGGGAACCGGGGAGCTGTTTTTT	CSVLGAGVGTGELFF
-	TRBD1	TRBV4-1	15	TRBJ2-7	TGCGCCAGCAGCCCCCCCGGGACAGTCGCCTACGAGCAGTACTTC	CASSPPGTVAYEQYF
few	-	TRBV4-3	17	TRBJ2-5	TGCGCCAGCAGCCAAACTGGTCTGACAATTTCGAGCGAGACCCAGTACTTC	CASSQTGLTISSETQYF
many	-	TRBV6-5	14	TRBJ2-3	TGTGCCAGCAGGACCAACAGGCTCGCAGATACGCAGTATTTT	CASRTNRLADTQYF
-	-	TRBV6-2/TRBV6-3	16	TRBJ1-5	TGTGCCAGCAGTTACATTCCGTATAGGGGCAATCAGCCCCAGCATTTT	CASSYIPYRGNQPQHF
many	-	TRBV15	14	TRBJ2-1	TGTGCCACCAGCCTCTTTCAAAGCTACAATGAGCAGTTCTTC	CATSLFQSYNEQFF
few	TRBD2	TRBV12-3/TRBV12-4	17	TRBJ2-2	TGTGCCAGCATTGGGACTAGCGGGATCTCCGGGTCCGGGGAGCTGTTTTTT	CASIGTSGISGSGELFF
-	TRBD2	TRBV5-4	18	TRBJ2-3	TGTGCCAGCAGCTTGGGTTCTAGCGGGAGGCCATACACAGATACGCAGTATTTT	CASSLGSSGRPYTDTQYF
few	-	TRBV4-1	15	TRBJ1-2	TGCGCCAGCAGCCAAGATAGACAGGCTAACTATGGCTACACCTTC	CASSQDRQANYGYTF
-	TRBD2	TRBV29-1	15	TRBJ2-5	TGCAGCGTTGAAGACCTACTAGCGGGAGGGGAGACCCAGTACTTC	CSVEDLLAGGETQYF
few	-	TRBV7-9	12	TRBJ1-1	TGTGCCAGCAGCTTAGGACTTTTTGAAGCTTTCTTT	CASSLGLFEAFF
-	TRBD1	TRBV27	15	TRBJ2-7	TGTGCCAGCAGTCTACAGGGGTGGGCCTACTACGAGCAGTACTTC	CASSLQGWAYYEQYF
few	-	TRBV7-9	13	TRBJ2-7	TGTGCCAGCAGCCCCACACTCCACTACGAGCAGTACTTC	CASSPTLHYEQYF
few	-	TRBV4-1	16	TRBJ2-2	TGCGCCAGCAGCCAACACCCCACAGGGCAGACCGGGGAGCTGTTTTTT	CASSQHPTGQTGELFF
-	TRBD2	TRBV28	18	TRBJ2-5	TGTGCCAGCAGTCACCCGCCTAGCGGGACCTGGTTGGGGGAGACCCAGTACTTC	CASSHPPSGTWLGETQYF
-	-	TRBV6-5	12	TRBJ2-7	TGTGCCATCACGGGTAGCTCCTACGAGCAGTACTTC	CAITGSSYEQYF
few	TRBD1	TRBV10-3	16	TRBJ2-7	TGTGCCATCAGTGATCCCGGACAGGGGAGCTCCTACGAGCAGTACTTC	CAISDPGQGSSYEQYF
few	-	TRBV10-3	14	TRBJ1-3	TGTGCCATCAGTGACGCAGGGGCTGGAAACACCATATATTTT	CAISDAGAGNTIYF
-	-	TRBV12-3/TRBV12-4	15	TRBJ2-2	TGTGCCAGCAGCCCTATTAATTTGAACACCGGGGAGCTGTTTTTT	CASSPINLNTGELFF
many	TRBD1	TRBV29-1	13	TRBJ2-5	TGCAGCGTTTTCCCGGGACAGCAAGAGACCCAGTACTTC	CSVFPGQQETQYF
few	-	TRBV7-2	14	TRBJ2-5	TGTGCCAGCAGCCCCTCTGGGACCCAAGAGACCCAGTACTTC	CASSPSGTQETQYF
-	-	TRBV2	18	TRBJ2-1	TGTGCCATCAGTTTTTCGGGCCTAGGTTCCCGCTCCTACAATGAGCAGTTCTTC	CAISFSGLGSRSYNEQFF
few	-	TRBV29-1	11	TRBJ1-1	TGCAGCGTTGGTGTGGGCGCTGAAGCTTTCTTT	CSVGVGAEAFF
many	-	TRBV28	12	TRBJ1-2	TGTGCCAGCAGTTTAGACAGAGATGGCTACACCTTC	CASSLDRDGYTF
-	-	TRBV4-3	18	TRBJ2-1	TGCGCCAGCAGCCAAGAGTATGGCTTTAGCGGTCCACACAATGAGCAGTTCTTC	CASSQEYGFSGPHNEQFF
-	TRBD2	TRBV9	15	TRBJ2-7	TGTGCCAGCAGCGTAGCTGGGACTAGCTCCTACGAGCAGTACTTC	CASSVAGTSSYEQYF
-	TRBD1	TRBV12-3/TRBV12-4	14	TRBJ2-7	TGTGCCAGCAGTTGGGGACAGACCCTGGGCGAGCAGTACTTC	CASSWGQTLGEQYF
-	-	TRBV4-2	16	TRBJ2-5	TGTGCCAGCAGCCAAGAAATTCGGGCAGGAATAGAGACCCAGTACTTC	CASSQEIRAGIETQYF
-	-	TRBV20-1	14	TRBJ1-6	TGCAGTGCCAGGACTTCTCCTGATAATTCACCCCTCCACTTT	CSARTSPDNSPLHF
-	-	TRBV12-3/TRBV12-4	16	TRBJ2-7	TGTGCCAGCAGTTTCCGTTGGCAGGGAGTTGGCTACGAGCAGTACTTC	CASSFRWQGVGYEQYF
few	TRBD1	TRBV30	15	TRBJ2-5	TGTGCCTGGAGTCTTAAGACAGGGAGCCAAGAGACCCAGTACTTC	CAWSLKTGSQETQYF
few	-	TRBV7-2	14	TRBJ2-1	TGTGCCAGCAGCCCCTTCAGACGAGCTAATGAGCAGTTCTTC	CASSPFRRANEQFF
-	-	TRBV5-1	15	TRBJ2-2	TGCGCCAGCAGCCTCACTCCGGGGAACACCGGGGAGCTGTTTTTT	CASSLTPGNTGELFF
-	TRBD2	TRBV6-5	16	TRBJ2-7	TGTGCCAGCAGGACTGTAGCGGGAGGGCCGTCCTACGAGCAGTACTTC	CASRTVAGGPSYEQYF
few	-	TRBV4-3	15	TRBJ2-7	TGCGCCAGCAGCCAAGATCGGAGCAGGGCCTACGAGCAGTACTTC	CASSQDRSRAYEQYF
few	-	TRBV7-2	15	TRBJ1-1	TGTGCCAGCAGCTCCGCCTCGACAGGGAACACTGAAGCTTTCTTT	CASSSASTGNTEAFF
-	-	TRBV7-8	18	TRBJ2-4	TGTGCCAGCAGCAGGGGCCAAGAAGGGGAAGGGGGCAAAAACATTCAGTACTTC	CASSRGQEGEGGKNIQYF
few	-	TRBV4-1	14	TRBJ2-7	TGCGCCAGCAGCCAAGTGGGAGGATTCTACGAGCAGTACTTC	CASSQVGGFYEQYF